This TCR beta chain was recorded in a study of CD8 T cells in ankylosing spondylitis. Study results and limitations: About 8 highly homologous variants made up a TCR beta motif that seemed to typify ankylosing spondylitis blood.

TCRdb processed the 5' RACE reads anew with MiXCR; each CDR3 protein has one entry. In the table there are a few hundred thousand distinct CDR3 sequences, about 13% of which are singletons. This clonotype was picked up a small number of times. What it binds is unknown. The CDR3 is 14 amino acids. Trimming shortened V by 2 bases and J by 6 bases, and 9 bases separated the two germline ends. Germline CDR1 reads SGHRS; CDR2 reads YFSETQ. The genes are TRBV5-1 and TRBJ1-6; no clear D. Sequenced input: blood, either unsorted or a sorted T cell fraction (not recorded which). This TCR was recovered from a male donor with ankylosing spondylitis. The CDR3 region is CASSFDITNSPLHF. The DNA of the CDR3 is TGCGCCAGCAGCTTTGACATTACTAATTCACCCCTCCACTTT.